The source of this T cell receptor beta chain is a study of blood T cell repertoires in COVID-19 (dated by TCRdb to between 2020 and 2021). For the wider study: Samples from collaborators originated in the United States, Italy and Spain and spanned both the acute and convalescent phases of COVID-19. The sample metadata nearly always contained a de-identified subject ID, COVID-19 status, age in years and sex. Samples were obtained from the ongoing ImmuneRACE study (first 160 participants) and from 1,254 subjects provided by 6 global collaborators. A freely available public database, intended as a resource for researchers studying the immune response to SARS-CoV-2, is where the repertoires were released. HLA class I and class II types, where available, came from metadata supplied by the sample provider rather than from assay-based typing. Deeply sampled blood TCRbeta repertoires from subjects exposed to, actively infected with, or recovered from COVID-19 were included in the dataset. The material from the prospective study consisted of cDNA or gDNA derived from T cells, B-cell-depleted T cells, or PBMCs. Overall study results and their limits: Clinical and demographic metadata were provided uncurated, with the amount varying by source and participant.

CDR1 MNHEY and CDR2 SVGAGI were looked up in the germline V gene. From the cysteine through the phenylalanine, the CDR3 covers 14 amino acids. The kept DNA is CDR3 alone, 42 bases in frame from the first base. At the junction V is shortened by 2 bases and J by 2 bases, with 10 bases in between. As concerns this clone: No cognate antigen has been identified for it. Per-base qualities were not stored, and no clone one base away is much larger.

Enrolling through a virtual design, the prospective study's participants ranged in age from roughly 18 to 90 years and lived across 24 United States geographic areas. To assign participants to cohorts, the prospective study relied on clinical history that participants themselves reported in a screening survey and a study questionnaire. Mobile phlebotomists in the prospective study collected whole blood, serum and a nasopharyngeal or oropharyngeal swab from every participant. Over a roughly two-month period, participants in the prospective study had the option of providing additional blood draws and questionnaires. Prospective study blood samples were shipped either frozen or at room temperature before DNA extraction. TCRbeta CDR3 regions were amplified from genomic DNA using the immunoSEQ Assay, a bias-controlled multiplex PCR. Per the original workflow: The number of nucleated cells in each sample was estimated from the amplification of reference gene primers within the assay. To quantify the absolute abundance of each unique TCRbeta CDR3 rearrangement, sequence reads were collapsed and filtered. For each sample, productive Simpson clonality was calculated by taking the square root of Simpson's diversity index across productive rearrangements. The clones in this table, taken by TCRdb from immuneACCESS, are in-frame only. Not every clone is retained; where verified, under half of the shortfall comes from an unresolved V gene, and the cause of the rest is unknown. That table supplies the V and J calls and clone size; D and trimming were determined from the DNA. The sample table lists under 200,000 clones, roughly 80% of them with a count of one. The top ten clonotypes cover under 6.5% of the sample.

The chain uses TRBV6-5 and TRBJ2-7; TRBD1 is perhaps the D gene, given 6 matching bases. The sample taken for sequencing was PBMCs or T cells enriched from blood (not recorded which). This receptor was obtained from a woman aged 60-70 years with acute COVID-19. The CDR3 here reads CASSYTRDTYEQYF. The sequenced DNA: TGTGCCAGCAGTTACACTAGGGACACCTACGAGCAGTACTTC.